These 9 T cell receptor beta chains share one sample of origin, sequenced in a study of regulatory T cells in long-lasting Graves disease. This sample's time point: newly diagnosed GD, antithyroid drugs for less than 3 months. With RNA extracted from PBMCs as input, the TCR library was made. The authors built TCR beta libraries using iRepertoire HTBI primers and Arm-PCR of CDR3 regions. Using its own MiXCR run on the multiplex PCR reads, TCRdb lists one record per CDR3 protein. The sample has around 450,000 distinct CDR3 sequences; roughly 16% are singletons. The same specimen was also included in a second study, on T cells in Graves' hyperthyroidism and ophthalmopathy.

This sample comprised peripheral blood mononuclear cells (PBMCs), obtained at new diagnosis, from a patient treated with antithyroid drugs. Receptor source: a man in his forties with Graves disease.

This clonotype was observed at least ten times. At one end the junction does not follow the germline gene, possibly because of a read error. The rearrangement links TRBV5-1 to TRBJ2-3; possibly TRBD2 for D (6 bases). CDR3 size: 14 residues. CDR1 is SGHRS, CDR2 YFSETQ, per germline. CDR3 region: CASSLGRSTDTQYF. The CDR3 bases are TGTGCCAGCAGCTTGGGGAGGAGCACAGATACGCAGTATTTT.

This clonotype was recorded only once. V and J are TRBV18 and TRBJ1-3; possible D gene TRBD1, 5 bases. This CDR3 is 16 amino acids long. The V gene lost 3 bases and the J gene lost 0 bases, with 12 bases spanning the gap. Germline V gene data show CDR1 as KGHSH and CDR2 as LQKENI. As DNA, the CDR3 is TGTGCCAGCTCACCTCCGGGACCGCACTCTGGAAACACCATATATTTT. Translation gives CASSPPGPHSGNTIYF. Supplemented by reference TRBV18 and TRBJ1-3, the full variable domain reads NAGVMQNPRHLVRRRGQEARLRCSPMKGHSHVYWYRQLPEEGLKFMVYLQKENIIDESGMPKERFSAEFPKEGPSILRIQQVVRGDSAAYFCASSPPGPHSGNTIYFGEGSWLTVV.

There are many counts of this clonotype. J is TRBJ2-1 and V is TRBV29-1, with 8 bases matching TRBD1. The CDR3 is 12 residues long. Germline CDR1 and CDR2: SQVTM and ANQGSEA. V gave up 7 bases and J gave up 7 bases; unmatched junction bases: 6. Written as DNA, the CDR3 is TGCAGCGAAGGACAGGGTCGGAATGAGCAGTTCTTC. Protein: CSEGQGRNEQFF.

CDR3 coding DNA: TGCGCCAGCAGCTCGGCGGTGGAGACCCAGTACTTC. Encoded protein: CASSSAVETQYF. This chain joins TRBV5-1 and TRBJ2-5; D not certain. In germline, CDR1 is SGHRS, CDR2 YFSETQ. Trimming stripped 3 bases from V and 5 bases from J, with 8 bases between. CDR3 length equals 12 residues.

This clonotype was counted a few times. The chain combines TRBV4-1 with TRBJ2-5; no clear D gene. Germline assignment: CDR1 MGHRA and CDR2 YSYEKL. Trimming stripped 0 bases from V and 2 bases from J, with 10 bases between. The CDR3 spans 15 residues. CDR3 region: CASSQDMALQETQYF. Here the CDR3 DNA reads TGCGCCAGCAGCCAAGATATGGCATTACAAGAGACCCAGTACTTC.

In this sample, this clonotype turned up many times. The V gene is TRBV20-1, the J gene TRBJ2-1; 8 bases fit TRBD2. Germline-derived CDR1 and CDR2 are DFQATT and SNEGSKA (reference sequence). V dropped 2 bases and J dropped 6; count of bases not matched to a gene: 6. This CDR3 is 14 amino acids long. Here the CDR3 reads CSARHGRALNEQFF. DNA of the CDR3: TGCAGTGCTAGACACGGGAGGGCCCTCAATGAGCAGTTCTTC.

The chain couples TRBV29-1 to TRBJ1-2, with TRBD1 as a possible D gene (5 bases). V dropped 7 bases and J dropped 7 bases, with 13 bases sitting between them. The V gene's germline CDR1 is SQVTM and CDR2 ANQGSEA. This CDR3 region has 11 residues. The CDR3 DNA reads as TGCAGCGCTGGCAGGGCTTTTGGCTACACCTTC. Translation: CSAGRAFGYTF.

This clonotype has a count of ten or more. The V gene is TRBV27, the J gene TRBJ1-6; D perhaps matches TRBD1 (5 bases). Germline assignment: CDR1 MNHEY and CDR2 SMNVEV (reference sequence). This CDR3 is 16 amino acids long. Trimming removed 5 bases at V and 8 bases at J, with 19 bases between. Here the CDR3 reads CASSPRRRGLDSPLHF. In DNA, the CDR3 is TGTGCCAGCAGTCCTAGGCGGAGGGGTTTGGATTCACCCCTCCACTTT.

This clonotype has more than one count but fewer than ten. The J gene is TRBJ2-3, the V gene TRBV12-3 or TRBV12-4, with a tentative D call TRBD2 (6 bases). Trimming left V 6 bases short and J 6 bases short, with 16 bases between. This CDR3 comprises 14 residues. CDR3: CASRGDFFSDTQYF. The DNA of the CDR3 is TGTGCCAGCAGGGGGGACTTCTTCTCCGATACGCAGTATTTT.